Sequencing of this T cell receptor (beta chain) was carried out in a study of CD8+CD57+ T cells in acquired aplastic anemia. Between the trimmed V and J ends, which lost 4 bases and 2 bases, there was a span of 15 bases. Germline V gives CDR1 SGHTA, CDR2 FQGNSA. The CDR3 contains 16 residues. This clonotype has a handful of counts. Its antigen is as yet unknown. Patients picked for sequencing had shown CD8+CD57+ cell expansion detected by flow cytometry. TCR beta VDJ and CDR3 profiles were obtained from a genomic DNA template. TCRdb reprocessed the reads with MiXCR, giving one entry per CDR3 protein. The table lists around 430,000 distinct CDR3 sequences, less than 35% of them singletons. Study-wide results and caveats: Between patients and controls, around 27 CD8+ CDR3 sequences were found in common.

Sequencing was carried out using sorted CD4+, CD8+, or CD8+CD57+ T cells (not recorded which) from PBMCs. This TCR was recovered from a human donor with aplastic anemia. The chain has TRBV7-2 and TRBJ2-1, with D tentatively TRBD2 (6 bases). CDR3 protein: CASSYYGSLAYNEQFF. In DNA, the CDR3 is TGTGCCAGCAGCTACTACGGGAGCCTTGCCTACAATGAGCAGTTCTTC.